What follows describes a single TCR beta chain. The antigen is not known. The CDR3 loop spans 15 amino acids. Germline CDR1 and CDR2: LNHDA and SQIVND (reference sequence). After removal of 5 bases from V and 1 base from J, the junction contained 7 bases not matched to a gene. Barcoded TCR alpha and TCR beta cDNA libraries with UMIs came from 5'RACE using constant-segment primers. TCRdb recomputed calls from the 5' RACE reads with MiXCR, one row per CDR3 protein. Of roughly 480,000 distinct CDR3 sequences listed, 25% are singletons. This entry belongs to a study of T-cell memory formation after mild COVID-19. The overall study: Each donor largely had its own TCR clusters.

General study findings and limits: Pre-infection memory contained some responding clones, which suggested that cross-reactive memory had joined.

This clonotype was sampled from an adult woman who had mild COVID-19 (a few samples of this study predate the infection). Cell type and time point are not known. Sequenced sample: PBMCs or a T cell subset sorted from them (not recorded which). This rearrangement joins TRBV19 to TRBJ2-7, with 8 bases identical to TRBD1. This CDR3 is CASSYGTGSSYEQYF. CDR3 nucleotide sequence: TGTGCCAGTAGTTATGGGACAGGATCTTCCTACGAGCAGTACTTC.